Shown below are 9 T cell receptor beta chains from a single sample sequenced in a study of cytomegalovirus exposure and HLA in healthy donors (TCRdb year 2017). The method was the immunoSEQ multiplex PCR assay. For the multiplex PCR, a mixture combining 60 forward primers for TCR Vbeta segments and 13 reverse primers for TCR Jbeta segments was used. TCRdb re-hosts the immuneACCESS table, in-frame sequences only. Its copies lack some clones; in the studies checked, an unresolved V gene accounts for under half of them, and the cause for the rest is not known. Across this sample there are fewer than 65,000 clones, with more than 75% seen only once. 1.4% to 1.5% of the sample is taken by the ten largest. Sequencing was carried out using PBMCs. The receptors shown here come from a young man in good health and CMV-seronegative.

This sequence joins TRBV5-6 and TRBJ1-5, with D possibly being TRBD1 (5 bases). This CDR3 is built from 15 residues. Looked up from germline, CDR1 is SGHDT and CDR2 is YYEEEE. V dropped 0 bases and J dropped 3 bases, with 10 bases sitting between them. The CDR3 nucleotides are TGTGCCAGCAGCTTGGGGGCGACAGACAATCAGCCCCAGCATTTT. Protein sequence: CASSLGATDNQPQHF.

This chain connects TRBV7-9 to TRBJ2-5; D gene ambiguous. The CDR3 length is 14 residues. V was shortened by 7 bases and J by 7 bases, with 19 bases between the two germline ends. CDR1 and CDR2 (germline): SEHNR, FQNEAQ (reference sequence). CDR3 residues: CASTDSAGPSTQYF. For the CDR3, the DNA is TGTGCCAGCACCGACTCCGCCGGTCCGTCGACCCAGTACTTC.

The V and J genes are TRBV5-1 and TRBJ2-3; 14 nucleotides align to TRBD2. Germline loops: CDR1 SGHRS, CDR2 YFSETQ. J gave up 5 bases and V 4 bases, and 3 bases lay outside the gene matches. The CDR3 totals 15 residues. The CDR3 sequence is CASSTGLAGGDTQYF. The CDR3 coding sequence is TGCGCCAGCAGCACCGGACTAGCGGGGGGAGATACGCAGTATTTT.

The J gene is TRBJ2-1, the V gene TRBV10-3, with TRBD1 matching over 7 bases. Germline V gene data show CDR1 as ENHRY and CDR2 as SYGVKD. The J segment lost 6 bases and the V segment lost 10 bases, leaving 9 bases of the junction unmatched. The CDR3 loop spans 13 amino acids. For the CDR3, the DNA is TGTGCCACCCTTGGGACAGTCGTCAATGAGCAGTTCTTC. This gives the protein CATLGTVVNEQFF.

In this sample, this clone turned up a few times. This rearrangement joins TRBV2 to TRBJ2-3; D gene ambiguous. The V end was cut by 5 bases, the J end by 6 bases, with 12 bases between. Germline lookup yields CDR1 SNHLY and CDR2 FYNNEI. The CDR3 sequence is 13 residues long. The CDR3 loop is CASSRAEIDTQYF. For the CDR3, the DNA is TGTGCCAGCAGTCGCGCGGAAATTGATACGCAGTATTTT. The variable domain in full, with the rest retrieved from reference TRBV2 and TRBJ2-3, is EPEVTQTPSHQVTQMGQEVILRCVPISNHLYFYWYRQILGQKVEFLVSFYNNEISEKSEIFDDQFSVERPDGSNFTLKIRSTKLEDSAMYFCASSRAEIDTQYFGPGTRLTVL.

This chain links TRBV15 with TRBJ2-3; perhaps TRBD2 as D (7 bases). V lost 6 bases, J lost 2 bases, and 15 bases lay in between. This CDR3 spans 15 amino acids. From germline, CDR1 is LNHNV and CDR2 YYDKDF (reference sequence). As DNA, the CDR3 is TGTGCCACCAGAGGGGGGGCGCCTTTCACAGATACGCAGTATTTT. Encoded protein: CATRGGAPFTDTQYF.

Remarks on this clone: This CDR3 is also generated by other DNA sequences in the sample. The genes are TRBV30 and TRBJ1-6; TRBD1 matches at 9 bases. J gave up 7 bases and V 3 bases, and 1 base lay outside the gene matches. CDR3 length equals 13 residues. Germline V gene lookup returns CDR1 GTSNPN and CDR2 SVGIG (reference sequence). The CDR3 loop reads CAWRTGGNSPLHF. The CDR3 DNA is TGTGCCTGGAGGACAGGGGGAAATTCACCCCTCCACTTT.

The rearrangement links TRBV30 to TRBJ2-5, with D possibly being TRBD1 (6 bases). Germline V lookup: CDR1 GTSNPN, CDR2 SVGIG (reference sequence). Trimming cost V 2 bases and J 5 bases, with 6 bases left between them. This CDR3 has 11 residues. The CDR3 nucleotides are TGTGCCTGGAGTAGGGGGGAGACCCAGTACTTC. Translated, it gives CAWSRGETQYF.

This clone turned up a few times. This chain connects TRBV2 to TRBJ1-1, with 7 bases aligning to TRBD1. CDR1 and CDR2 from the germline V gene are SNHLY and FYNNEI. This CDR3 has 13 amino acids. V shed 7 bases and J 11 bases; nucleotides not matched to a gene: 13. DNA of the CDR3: TGTGCCAGCATCGAAGGGACAGCCTTGGGCGCTTTCTTT. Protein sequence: CASIEGTALGAFF.